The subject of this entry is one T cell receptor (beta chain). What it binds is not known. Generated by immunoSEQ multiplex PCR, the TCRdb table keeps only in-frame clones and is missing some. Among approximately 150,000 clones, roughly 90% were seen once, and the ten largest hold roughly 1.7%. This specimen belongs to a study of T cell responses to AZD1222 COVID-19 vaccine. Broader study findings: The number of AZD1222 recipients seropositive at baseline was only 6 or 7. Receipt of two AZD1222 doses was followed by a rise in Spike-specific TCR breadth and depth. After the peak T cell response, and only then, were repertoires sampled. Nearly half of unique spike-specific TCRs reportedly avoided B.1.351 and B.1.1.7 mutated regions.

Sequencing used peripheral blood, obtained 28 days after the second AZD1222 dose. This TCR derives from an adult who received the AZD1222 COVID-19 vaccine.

The CDR3 DNA sequence: TGTGCCATCAGTGGGGAGGGACCCCCCAACTACGAGCAGTACTTC. Amino acids: CAISGEGPPNYEQYF. V is TRBV10-3 and J is TRBJ2-7; 7 positions agree with TRBD2. From germline, CDR1 is ENHRY and CDR2 SYGVKD. This CDR3 has 15 residues. J lost 3 bases, V lost 4 bases, and 9 bases had no gene match.